Listed here are 14 T cell receptor beta chains from one sample, sequenced in a study of blood T cell repertoires in COVID-19. Measured with immunoSEQ multiplex PCR; TCRdb has only the in-frame clones, and not every one. The top ten clones hold 8.8% of a sample with some 250,000 clones, approximately 90% of them seen once. Sequencing was performed on PBMCs or T cells enriched from blood (not recorded which). These receptors were taken from a man aged 35 to 55 who had recovered from COVID-19.

The chain recombines TRBV27 with TRBJ2-7; TRBD1 is a possible D gene (5 bases). There are 16 residues in the CDR3. V was pared by 2 bases and J by 1 base, with 15 bases between. Germline V gene sequence: CDR1 MNHEY, CDR2 SMNVEV (reference sequence). The CDR3 coding sequence is TGTGCCAGCAGTTTAGTCGCCCAGGGCGGTTCCTACGAGCAGTACTTC. Amino acids: CASSLVAQGGSYEQYF.

V gene TRBV11-2 combines with J gene TRBJ2-7, with 8 bases aligning to TRBD1. Germline CDR1 and CDR2: SGHAT and FQNNGV. Losses at the gene ends were 5 bases for V and 3 bases for J; bases not matched to a gene: 9. The CDR3 is 15 residues long. The CDR3 protein is CASSVGTGYLYEQYF. DNA for the CDR3: TGTGCCAGCAGCGTTGGGACAGGCTATCTCTACGAGCAGTACTTC.

The chain is built from TRBV18 and TRBJ2-7; the D is unclear. Trimming removed 0 bases from V and 4 bases from J, with 7 bases in between. Germline V gene data show CDR1 as KGHSH and CDR2 as LQKENI. This CDR3 has 13 amino acids. DNA for the CDR3: TGTGCCAGCTCACCACCGAACAGTTACGAGCAGTACTTC. The encoded protein is CASSPPNSYEQYF.

This clone appeared a single time. The chain joins TRBV11-3 to TRBJ2-7; 8 bases agree with TRBD1. Germline V lookup: CDR1 SGHNT, CDR2 YENEEA. The CDR3 has 15 amino acids. The V gene end was trimmed by 3 bases and the J gene end by 3 bases; junction bases not matched to a gene: 7. Here the CDR3 reads CASSFPGQEVYEQYF. CDR3 nucleotides: TGTGCCAGCAGCTTTCCGGGACAGGAAGTCTACGAGCAGTACTTC.

The V and J genes are TRBV7-6 and TRBJ1-2; no clear D gene. V was trimmed by 0 bases and J by 6 bases, leaving 8 bases between them. CDR1 and CDR2 (germline): SGHVS, FNYEAQ. The CDR3 is 13 amino acids. CDR3 region: CASSLAPLDGYTF. CDR3 DNA sequence: TGTGCCAGCAGCTTAGCCCCCTTAGATGGCTACACCTTC.

This chain connects TRBV19 to TRBJ1-1; D is uncertain. V dropped 0 bases and J dropped 1 base, with 3 bases sitting between them. The CDR3 covers 13 residues. The germline gives CDR1 LNHDA, CDR2 SQIVND (reference sequence). CDR3 in amino acids: CASSIDRNTEAFF. The CDR3, as DNA: TGTGCCAGTAGTATAGACAGGAACACTGAAGCTTTCTTT.

This clone showed up just a few times. This chain uses TRBV7-3 with TRBJ1-1, with a possible D match to TRBD1 (6 bases). Trimming took off 2 bases at V and 5 bases at J, with 9 bases between the two ends. The length of the CDR3 is 13 residues. Germline V gene sequence: CDR1 SGHTA, CDR2 FQGTGA. The DNA for the CDR3 is TGTGCCAGCAGCTTAGCGGGGGCGACTGAAGCTTTCTTT. It translates to CASSLAGATEAFF.

This clone was counted a few times. This chain links TRBV7-3 with TRBJ2-3; possible D gene TRBD2, 6 bases. Germline CDR1 SGHTA, CDR2 FQGTGA. The length of the CDR3 is 15 residues. Trimming stripped 5 bases from V and 3 bases from J, with 15 bases between. CDR3 nucleotide sequence: TGTGCCAGCAGCGTCACGGGACTTACAACAGATACGCAGTATTTT. Protein: CASSVTGLTTDTQYF.

The chain links TRBV27 to TRBJ1-2; D ambiguous. The CDR3 is 16 amino acids. The germline V gene has CDR1 MNHEY and CDR2 SMNVEV (reference sequence). The V gene lost 6 bases and the J gene lost 1 base, with 18 bases spanning the gap. CDR3 DNA sequence: TGTGCCAGCAGGGGGAGTTTCTCGCCTCGTAACTATGGCTACACCTTC. It codes for CASRGSFSPRNYGYTF.

The V and J genes are TRBV15 and TRBJ1-2; D gene uncertain. The CDR3 spans 14 residues. The germline V gene encodes CDR1 LNHNV and CDR2 YYDKDF (reference sequence). The V and J ends lost 0 bases and 5 bases respectively, with 10 bases between them. In DNA, the CDR3 is TGTGCCACCAGCAGAGATAGCGCAGGATATGGCTACACCTTC. Its protein is CATSRDSAGYGYTF.

The rearrangement joins TRBV6-1 to TRBJ1-3, with no clear D. Germline V gene lookup returns CDR1 MNHNS and CDR2 SASEGT. The CDR3 spans 17 residues. Trimming stripped 0 bases from V and 7 bases from J, with 19 bases between. The CDR3 region is CASSEALPGPVPNTIYF. The CDR3 DNA sequence: TGTGCCAGCAGTGAAGCGCTCCCAGGCCCTGTGCCGAACACCATATATTTT.

The chain carries TRBV7-2 and TRBJ1-4; 7 bases fit TRBD1. The V gene end was trimmed by 4 bases and the J gene end by 5 bases; junction bases not matched to a gene: 4. Per the germline V gene, CDR1 is SGHTA and CDR2 is FQGNSA. This CDR3 contains 14 residues. The CDR3 DNA is TGTGCCAGCAGCTCGGGACAGCAGAATGAAAAACTGTTTTTT. This sequence encodes CASSSGQQNEKLFF.

The V gene is TRBV14, the J gene TRBJ2-3; possible D gene TRBD1, 6 bases. V lost 4 bases and J lost 0, with 11 bases in between. The germline CDR1 and CDR2 sequences are SGHDN and FVKESK. The CDR3 totals 15 residues. The chain's CDR3 is CASSLRDMSTDTQYF. CDR3 in DNA: TGTGCCAGCAGCCTCCGGGACATGAGCACAGATACGCAGTATTTT.

This chain links TRBV20-1 with TRBJ1-5, with 8 bases fitting TRBD1. V lost 3 bases to trimming and J lost 1 base; unmatched junction nucleotides: 2. Germline CDR1 reads DFQATT; CDR2 reads SNEGSKA (reference sequence). This CDR3 has 14 residues. CDR3: CSASGDRSNQPQHF. CDR3 in DNA: TGCAGTGCTAGTGGGGACAGGAGCAATCAGCCCCAGCATTTT.